One T cell receptor (beta chain) is described in this entry. The antigen is unknown. Trimming cost V 7 bases and J 4 bases, with 13 bases left between them. Germline V gene lookup returns CDR1 SEHNR and CDR2 FQNEAQ (reference sequence). CDR3 length: 13 amino acids. Assay used: immunoSEQ multiplex PCR; TCRdb lists only in-frame clones, some missing. This sample has roughly 93,000 clones, with approximately 80% found just once. These data originate in a study of OX40 agonist ivuxolimab in advanced cancers. Overall study: Patients were infused with ivuxolimab every 2 weeks at 0.01 to 10 mg/kg.

General observations from the study: Clonal expansion by week 6 occurred in CD4+ and CD8+ blood T cells (at 0.1 to 3.0 mg/kg).

This TCR was recovered from an adult with an advanced solid tumor such as melanoma, head and neck, liver or kidney cancer. This sequence joins TRBV7-9 and TRBJ1-1; weak D call: TRBD1 (5 bases). The sample was CD4+ or CD8+ T cells sorted from blood, taken in a trial of the OX40 agonist ivuxolimab. In DNA, the CDR3 is TGTGCCAGCAACCAGGGTGGGGGCACTGAAGCTTTCTTT. It encodes CASNQGGGTEAFF.